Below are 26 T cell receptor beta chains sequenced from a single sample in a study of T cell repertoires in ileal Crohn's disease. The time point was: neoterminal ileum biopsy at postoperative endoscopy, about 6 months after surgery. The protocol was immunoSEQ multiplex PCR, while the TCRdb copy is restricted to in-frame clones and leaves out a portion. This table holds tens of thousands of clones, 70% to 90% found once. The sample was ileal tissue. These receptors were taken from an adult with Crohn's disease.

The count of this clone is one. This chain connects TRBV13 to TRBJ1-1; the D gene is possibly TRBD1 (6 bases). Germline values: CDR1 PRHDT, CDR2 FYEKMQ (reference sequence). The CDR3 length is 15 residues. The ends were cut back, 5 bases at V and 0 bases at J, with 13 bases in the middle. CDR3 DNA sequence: TGTGCCAGCAGCAGCACAGGGAAGATGAACACTGAAGCTTTCTTT. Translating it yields CASSSTGKMNTEAFF.

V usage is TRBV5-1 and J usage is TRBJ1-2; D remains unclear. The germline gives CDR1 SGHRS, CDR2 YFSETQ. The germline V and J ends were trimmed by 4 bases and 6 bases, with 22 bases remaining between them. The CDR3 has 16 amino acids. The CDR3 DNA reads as TGCGCCAGCAGCGTAACCCCCGACATGAGGGCAAATGGCTACACCTTC. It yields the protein CASSVTPDMRANGYTF.

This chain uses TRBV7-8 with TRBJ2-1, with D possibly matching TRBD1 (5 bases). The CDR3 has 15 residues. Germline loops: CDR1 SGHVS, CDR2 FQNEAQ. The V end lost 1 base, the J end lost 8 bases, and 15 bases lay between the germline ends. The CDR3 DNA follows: TGTGCCAGCAGCTTAGATCCAGGGTCGATCTATGAGCAGTTCTTC. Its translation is CASSLDPGSIYEQFF.

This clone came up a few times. Written as DNA, the CDR3 is TGTGCCATCAACGGACAGGGGGCCGGGTCGACTGAAGCTTTCTTT. Translated, it gives CAINGQGAGSTEAFF. The chain links TRBV10-3 to TRBJ1-1, with TRBD1 identical over 11 bases. Germline V CDR1 and CDR2: ENHRY, SYGVKD. Trimming took 7 bases from V and 5 from J; bases not matched to a gene: 9. CDR3 length equals 15 residues.

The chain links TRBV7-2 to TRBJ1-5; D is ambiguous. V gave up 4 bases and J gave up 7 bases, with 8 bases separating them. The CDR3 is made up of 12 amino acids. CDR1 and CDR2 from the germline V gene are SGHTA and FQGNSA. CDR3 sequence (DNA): TGTGCCAGCAGCTCCAGCGGCCAGCCCCAGCATTTT. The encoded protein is CASSSSGQPQHF.

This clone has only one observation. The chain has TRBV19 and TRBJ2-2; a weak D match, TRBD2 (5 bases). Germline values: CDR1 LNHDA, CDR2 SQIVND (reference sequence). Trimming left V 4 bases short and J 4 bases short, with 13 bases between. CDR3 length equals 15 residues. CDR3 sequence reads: CASSTTSLGTGELFF. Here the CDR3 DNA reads TGTGCCAGTAGTACCACTAGTCTCGGCACCGGGGAGCTGTTTTTT.

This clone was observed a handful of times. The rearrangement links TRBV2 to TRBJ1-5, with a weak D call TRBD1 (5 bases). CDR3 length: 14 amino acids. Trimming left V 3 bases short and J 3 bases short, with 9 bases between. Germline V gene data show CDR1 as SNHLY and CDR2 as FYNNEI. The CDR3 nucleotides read TGTGCCAGCAGTGAGGCAGGGTTCAATCAGCCCCAGCATTTT. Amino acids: CASSEAGFNQPQHF.

The CDR3 here is CAWSGYAGELFF. Written as DNA, the CDR3 is TGTGCCTGGAGCGGGTACGCCGGGGAGCTGTTTTTT. The gene calls are TRBV30 and TRBJ2-2; D remains ambiguous. The V and J ends lost 3 bases and 6 bases respectively, with 8 bases between them. This CDR3 is built from 12 residues. Germline lookup yields CDR1 GTSNPN and CDR2 SVGIG (reference sequence).

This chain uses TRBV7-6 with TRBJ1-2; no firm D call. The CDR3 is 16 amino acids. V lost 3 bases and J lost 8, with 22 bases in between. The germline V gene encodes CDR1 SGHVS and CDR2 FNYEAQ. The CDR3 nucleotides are TGTGCCAGCAGCTTCGGCTTCGGAACGTTTGCGCGGGGCTACACCTTC. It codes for CASSFGFGTFARGYTF. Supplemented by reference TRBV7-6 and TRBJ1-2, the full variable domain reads GAGVSQSPRYKVTKRGQDVALRCDPISGHVSLYWYRQALGQGPEFLTYFNYEAQQDKSGLPNDRFSAERPEGSISTLTIQRTEQRDSAMYRCASSFGFGTFARGYTFGSGTRLTVV.

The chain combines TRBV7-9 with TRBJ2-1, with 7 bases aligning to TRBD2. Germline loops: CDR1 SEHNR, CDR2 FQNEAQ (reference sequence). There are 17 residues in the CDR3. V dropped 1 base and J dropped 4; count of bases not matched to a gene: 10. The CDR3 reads CASSLVGLAEVYNEQFF. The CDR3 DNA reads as TGTGCCAGCAGCTTAGTGGGTCTAGCGGAGGTGTACAATGAGCAGTTCTTC.

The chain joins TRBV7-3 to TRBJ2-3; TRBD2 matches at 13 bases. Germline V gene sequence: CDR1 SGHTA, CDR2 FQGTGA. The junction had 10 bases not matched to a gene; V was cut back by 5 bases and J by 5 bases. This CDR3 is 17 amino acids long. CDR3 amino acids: CASSHSTGLAGEDTQYF. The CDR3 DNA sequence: TGTGCCAGCAGCCATTCCACTGGACTAGCGGGAGAAGATACGCAGTATTTT.

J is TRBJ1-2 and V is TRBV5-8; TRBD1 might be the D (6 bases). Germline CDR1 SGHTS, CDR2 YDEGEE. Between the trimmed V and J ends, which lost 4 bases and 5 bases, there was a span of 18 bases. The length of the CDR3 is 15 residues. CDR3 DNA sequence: TGTGCCAGCAGCATAGGACAGCGAACACATTATGGCTACACCTTC. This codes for CASSIGQRTHYGYTF.

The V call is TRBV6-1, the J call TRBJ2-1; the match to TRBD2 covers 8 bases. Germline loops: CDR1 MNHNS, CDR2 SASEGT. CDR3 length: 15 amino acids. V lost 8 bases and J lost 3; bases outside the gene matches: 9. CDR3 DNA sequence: TGTGCCAGCGCATCTAGCGGGCGTTACTACAATGAGCAGTTCTTC. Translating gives CASASSGRYYNEQFF.

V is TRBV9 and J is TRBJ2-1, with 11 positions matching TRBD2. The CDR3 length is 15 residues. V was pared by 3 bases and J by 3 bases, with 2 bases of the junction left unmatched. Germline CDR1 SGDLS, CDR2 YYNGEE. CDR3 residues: CASSGGTSGYNEQFF. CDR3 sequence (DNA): TGTGCCAGCAGCGGGGGGACTAGCGGCTACAATGAGCAGTTCTTC.

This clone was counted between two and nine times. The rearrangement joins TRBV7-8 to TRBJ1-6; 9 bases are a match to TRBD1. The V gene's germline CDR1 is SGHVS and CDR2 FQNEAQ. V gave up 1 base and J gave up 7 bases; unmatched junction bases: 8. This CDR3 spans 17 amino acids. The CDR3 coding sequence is TGTGCCAGCAGCTTAGGGACCGAGGGACAGGGAAATTCACCCCTCCACTTT. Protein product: CASSLGTEGQGNSPLHF.

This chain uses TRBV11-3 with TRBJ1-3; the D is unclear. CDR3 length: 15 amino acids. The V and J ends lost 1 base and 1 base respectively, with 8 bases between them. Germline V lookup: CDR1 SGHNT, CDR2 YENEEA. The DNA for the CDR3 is TGTGCCAGCAGCTTAGGGCCTCCATCTGGAAACACCATATATTTT. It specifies CASSLGPPSGNTIYF.

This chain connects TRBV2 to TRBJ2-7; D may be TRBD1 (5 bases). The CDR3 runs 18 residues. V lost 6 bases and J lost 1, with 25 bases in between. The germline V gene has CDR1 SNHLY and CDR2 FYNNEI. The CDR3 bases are TGTGCCAGCAGCGCCGGAACCCCCTGGCAGGGTCCGTCCTACGAGCAGTACGTC. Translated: CASSAGTPWQGPSYEQYV.

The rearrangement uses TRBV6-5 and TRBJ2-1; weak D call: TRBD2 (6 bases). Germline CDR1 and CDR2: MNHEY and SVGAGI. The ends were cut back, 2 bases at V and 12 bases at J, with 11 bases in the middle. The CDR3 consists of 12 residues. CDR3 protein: CASSYDGGMQFF. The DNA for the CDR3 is TGTGCCAGCAGTTACGACGGGGGAATGCAGTTCTTC.

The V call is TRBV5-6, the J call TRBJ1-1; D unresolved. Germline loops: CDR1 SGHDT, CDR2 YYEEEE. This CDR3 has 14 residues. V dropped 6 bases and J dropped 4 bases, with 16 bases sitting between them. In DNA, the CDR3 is TGTGCCAGCATCCAATATTCGTCCGGCACTGAAGCTTTCTTT. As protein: CASIQYSSGTEAFF.

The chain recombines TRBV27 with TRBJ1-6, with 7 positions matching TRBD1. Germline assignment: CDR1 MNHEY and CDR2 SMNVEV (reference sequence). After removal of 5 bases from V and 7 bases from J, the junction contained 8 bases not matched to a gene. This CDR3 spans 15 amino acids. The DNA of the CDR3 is TGTGCCAGCAGTGAAAAGACAGGGTTGAATTCACCCCTCCACTTT. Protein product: CASSEKTGLNSPLHF.

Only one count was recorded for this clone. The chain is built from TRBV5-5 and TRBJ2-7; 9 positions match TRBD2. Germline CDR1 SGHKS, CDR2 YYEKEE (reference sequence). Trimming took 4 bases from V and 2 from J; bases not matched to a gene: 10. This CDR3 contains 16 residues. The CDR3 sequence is CASSKAALAGPYEQYV. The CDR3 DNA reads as TGTGCCAGCAGCAAAGCAGCCCTAGCGGGACCCTACGAGCAGTACGTC.

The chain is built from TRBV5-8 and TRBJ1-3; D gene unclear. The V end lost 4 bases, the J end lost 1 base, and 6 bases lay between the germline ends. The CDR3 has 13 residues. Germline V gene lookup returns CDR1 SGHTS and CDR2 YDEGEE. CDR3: CASSLTSGNTIYF. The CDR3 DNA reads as TGTGCCAGCAGCCTGACATCTGGAAACACCATATATTTT.

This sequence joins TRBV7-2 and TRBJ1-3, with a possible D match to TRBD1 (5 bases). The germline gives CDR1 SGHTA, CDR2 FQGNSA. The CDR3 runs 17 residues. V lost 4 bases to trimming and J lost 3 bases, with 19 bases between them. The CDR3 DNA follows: TGTGCCAGCAGCTCGCAGATTGGGGCGGGGGTTGGAAACACCATATATTTT. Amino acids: CASSSQIGAGVGNTIYF.

The CDR3 nucleotides are TGTGCCAGCAGCGCACGGACCGCGAGGGCAGGTATGAACACTGAAGCTTTCTTT. This encodes CASSARTARAGMNTEAFF. The rearrangement joins TRBV9 to TRBJ1-1; D remains ambiguous. CDR1 SGDLS and CDR2 YYNGEE come from the germline V gene. The germline V and J ends were trimmed by 3 bases and 0 bases, with 21 bases remaining between them. This CDR3 has 18 residues.

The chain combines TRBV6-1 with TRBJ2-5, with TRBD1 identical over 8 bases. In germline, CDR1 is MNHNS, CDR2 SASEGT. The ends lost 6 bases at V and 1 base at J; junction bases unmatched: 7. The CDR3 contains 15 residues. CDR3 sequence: CASRDRDPIQETQYF. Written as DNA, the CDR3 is TGTGCCAGCAGGGACAGGGATCCTATCCAAGAGACCCAGTACTTC.

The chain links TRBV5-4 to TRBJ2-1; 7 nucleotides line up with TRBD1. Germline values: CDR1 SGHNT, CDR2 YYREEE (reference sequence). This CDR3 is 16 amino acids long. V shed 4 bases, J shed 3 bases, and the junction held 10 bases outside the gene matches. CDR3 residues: CASSPQMGQSYNEQFF. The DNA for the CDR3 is TGTGCCAGCAGCCCCCAAATGGGACAGAGCTACAATGAGCAGTTCTTC.